This TCR beta chain was identified during a study of cytomegalovirus exposure and HLA in healthy donors. Germline CDR1 is SGHVS and CDR2 is FNYEAQ. This CDR3 has 12 amino acids. Trimming shortened V by 5 bases and J by 5 bases, and 9 bases separated the two germline ends. Use of 60 Vbeta and 13 Jbeta primers characterized the PCR. Only in-frame clones appear in the TCRdb table, and some are missing; sequencing was by immunoSEQ multiplex PCR. The sample records over 200,000 clones, about 83% being singletons. This sequence originates from a human donor in good health. The rearrangement links TRBV7-6 to TRBJ2-5; unclear D gene. The sequenced sample consisted of PBMCs. CDR3 coding DNA: TGTGCCAGCAGCCCGCCCGGGGAGACCCAGTACTTC. The encoded protein is CASSPPGETQYF.